This T cell receptor beta chain was profiled in a study of T-cell memory formation after mild COVID-19. Study-wide context: There were largely donor-specific TCR clusters.

As for this clonotype: Its antigen is unidentified.

The authors produced TCR alpha and TCR beta cDNA libraries with sample barcodes and UMIs by 5'RACE using constant-segment primers. MiXCR, run by TCRdb on the 5' RACE reads, gives a single entry per CDR3 protein. The table records some 110,000 distinct CDR3 sequences, approximately 13% of them present only once. Germline V gives CDR1 MGHRA, CDR2 YSYEKL. Trimming removed 1 base at V and 3 bases at J, with 12 bases between. The CDR3 runs to 15 residues. Study outcomes and limitations: The authors did not confirm SARS-CoV-2 specificity of second-wave clones peaking day 37. Researchers report contracting CD4+ clones mostly in CM and EM, with CD8+ clones in EMRA.

This receptor was taken from an adult woman who had mild COVID-19 (a few samples of this study predate the infection). Cell type and time point are not known. The rearrangement joins TRBV4-1 to TRBJ1-1; a possible D gene is TRBD1 (5 bases). Sample: PBMCs or a T cell subset sorted from them (not recorded which). CDR3 bases: TGCGCCAGCAGCCAAGTGGGGTCGGGGGACACTGAAGCTTTCTTT. Its translation: CASSQVGSGDTEAFF.